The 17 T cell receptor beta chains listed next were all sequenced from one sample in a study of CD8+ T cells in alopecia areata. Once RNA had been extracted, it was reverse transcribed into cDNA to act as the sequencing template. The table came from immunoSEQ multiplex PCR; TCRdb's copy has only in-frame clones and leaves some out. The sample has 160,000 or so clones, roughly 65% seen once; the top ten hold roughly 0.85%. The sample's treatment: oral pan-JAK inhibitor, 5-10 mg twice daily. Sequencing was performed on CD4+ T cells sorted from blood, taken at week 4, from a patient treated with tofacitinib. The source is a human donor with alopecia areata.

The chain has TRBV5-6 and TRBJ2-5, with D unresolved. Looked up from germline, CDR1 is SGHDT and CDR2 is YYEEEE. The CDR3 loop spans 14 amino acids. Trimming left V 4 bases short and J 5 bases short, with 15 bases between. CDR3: CASSKDGSWETQYF. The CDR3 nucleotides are TGTGCCAGCAGCAAGGACGGATCCTGGGAGACCCAGTACTTC.

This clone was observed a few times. CDR3 loop: CAIGGPSTDTQYF. For the CDR3, the DNA is TGTGCCATAGGGGGACCTAGCACAGATACGCAGTATTTT. This chain connects TRBV6-5 to TRBJ2-3; D may be TRBD1 (6 bases). Trimming took 10 bases from V and 0 from J, leaving 11 bases between them. CDR1 is MNHEY, CDR2 SVGAGI, per germline. This CDR3 contains 13 residues.

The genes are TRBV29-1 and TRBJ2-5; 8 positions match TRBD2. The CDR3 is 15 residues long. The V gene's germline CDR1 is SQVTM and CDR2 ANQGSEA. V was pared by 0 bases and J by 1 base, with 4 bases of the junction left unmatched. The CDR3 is CSVEDQRGTQETQYF. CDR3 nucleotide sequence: TGCAGCGTTGAAGACCAGCGGGGGACCCAAGAGACCCAGTACTTC.

DNA of the CDR3: TGCGCCAGCAGCCCTGTGCCGGGACCATCCTACGAGCAGTACTTC. Protein: CASSPVPGPSYEQYF. V gene TRBV5-1 combines with J gene TRBJ2-7; D may match TRBD1 or TRBD2 (5 bases each). Trimming shortened V by 4 bases and J by 1 base, and 15 bases separated the two germline ends. The CDR3 totals 15 residues. Germline CDR1 is SGHRS and CDR2 is YFSETQ.

Here the CDR3 reads CASSDGPDYGYTF. The CDR3 nucleotides read TGTGCCAGCAGTGACGGCCCCGACTATGGCTACACCTTC. This chain uses TRBV2 with TRBJ1-2; no definite D call. Germline V gene sequence: CDR1 SNHLY, CDR2 FYNNEI. The CDR3 spans 13 residues. Trimming cost V 3 bases and J 3 bases, with 8 bases left between them.

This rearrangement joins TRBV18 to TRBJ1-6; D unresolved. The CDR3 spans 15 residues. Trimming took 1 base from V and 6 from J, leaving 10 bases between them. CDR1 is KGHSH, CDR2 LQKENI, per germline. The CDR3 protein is CASSPLPASNSPLHF. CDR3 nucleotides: TGTGCCAGCTCACCACTCCCGGCGAGTAATTCACCCCTCCACTTT.

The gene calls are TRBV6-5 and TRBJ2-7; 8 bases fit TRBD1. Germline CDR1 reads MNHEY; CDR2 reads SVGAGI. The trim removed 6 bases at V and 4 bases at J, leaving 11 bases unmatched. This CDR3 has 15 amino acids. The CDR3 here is CASSPTTTGAYEQYF. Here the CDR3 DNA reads TGTGCCAGCAGCCCAACCACGACAGGGGCGTACGAGCAGTACTTC.

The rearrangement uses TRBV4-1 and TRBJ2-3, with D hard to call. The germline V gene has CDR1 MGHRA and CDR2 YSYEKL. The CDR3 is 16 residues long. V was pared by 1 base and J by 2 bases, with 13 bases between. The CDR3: CASSQGAGDTTDTQYF. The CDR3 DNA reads TGCGCCAGCAGCCAAGGGGCAGGCGATACCACAGATACGCAGTATTTT.

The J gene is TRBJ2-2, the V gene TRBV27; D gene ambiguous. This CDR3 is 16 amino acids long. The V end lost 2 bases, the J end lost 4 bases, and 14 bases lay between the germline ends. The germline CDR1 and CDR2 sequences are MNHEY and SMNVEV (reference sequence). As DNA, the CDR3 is TGTGCCAGCAGTTTAGCGTCACTCACCCCCACCGGGGAGCTGTTTTTT. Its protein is CASSLASLTPTGELFF.

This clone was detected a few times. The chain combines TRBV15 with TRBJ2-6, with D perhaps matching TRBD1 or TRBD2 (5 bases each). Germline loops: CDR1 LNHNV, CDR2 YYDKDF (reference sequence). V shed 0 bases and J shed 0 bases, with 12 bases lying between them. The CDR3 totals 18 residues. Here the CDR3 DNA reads TGTGCCACCAGCAGAGATTTGGGACGGGCCTCTGGGGCCAACGTCCTGACTTTC. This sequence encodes CATSRDLGRASGANVLTF.

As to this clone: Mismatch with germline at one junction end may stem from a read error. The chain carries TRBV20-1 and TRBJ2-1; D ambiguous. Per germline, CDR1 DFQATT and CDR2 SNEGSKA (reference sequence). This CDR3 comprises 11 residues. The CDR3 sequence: CSARVPNGQFF. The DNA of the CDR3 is TGCAGTGCTAGGGTCCCGAATGGGCAGTTCTTC.

CDR3: CASLPFLGETQYF. CDR3 nucleotide sequence: TGTGCCAGCTTGCCCTTTCTTGGAGAGACCCAGTACTTC. V is TRBV2 and J is TRBJ2-5, with no clear D. Looked up from germline, CDR1 is SNHLY and CDR2 is FYNNEI. The CDR3 length is 13 residues. V dropped 8 bases and J dropped 4 bases, with 14 bases sitting between them.

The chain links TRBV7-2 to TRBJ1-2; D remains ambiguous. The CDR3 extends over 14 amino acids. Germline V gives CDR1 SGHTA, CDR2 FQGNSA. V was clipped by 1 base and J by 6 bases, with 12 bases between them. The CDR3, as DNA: TGTGCCAGCAGCTTAGTATCGGGGTCACATGGCTACACCTTC. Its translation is CASSLVSGSHGYTF.

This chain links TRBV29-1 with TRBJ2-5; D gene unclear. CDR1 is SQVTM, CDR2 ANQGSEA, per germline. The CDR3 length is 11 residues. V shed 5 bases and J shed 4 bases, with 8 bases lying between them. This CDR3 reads CSVRGRETQYF. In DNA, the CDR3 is TGCAGCGTTCGCGGACGAGAGACCCAGTACTTC. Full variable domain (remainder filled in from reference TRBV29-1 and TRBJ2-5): SAVISQKPSRDICQRGTSLTIQCQVDSQVTMMFWYRQQPGQSLTLIATANQGSEATYESGFVIDKFPISRPNLTFSTLTVSNMSPEDSSIYLCSVRGRETQYFGPGTRLLVL.

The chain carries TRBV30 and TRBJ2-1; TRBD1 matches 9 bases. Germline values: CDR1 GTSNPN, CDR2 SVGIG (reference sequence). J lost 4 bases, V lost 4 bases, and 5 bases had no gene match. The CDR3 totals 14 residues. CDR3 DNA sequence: TGTGCCTGGACACCGGGACAGGGTTACAATGAGCAGTTCTTC. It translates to CAWTPGQGYNEQFF.

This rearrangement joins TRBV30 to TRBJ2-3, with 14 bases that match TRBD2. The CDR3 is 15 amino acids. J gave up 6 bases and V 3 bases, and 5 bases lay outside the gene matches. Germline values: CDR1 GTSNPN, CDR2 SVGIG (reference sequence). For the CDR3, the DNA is TGTGCCTGGAGCAGACTAGCGGGGGGGGATGATACGCAGTATTTT. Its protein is CAWSRLAGGDDTQYF.

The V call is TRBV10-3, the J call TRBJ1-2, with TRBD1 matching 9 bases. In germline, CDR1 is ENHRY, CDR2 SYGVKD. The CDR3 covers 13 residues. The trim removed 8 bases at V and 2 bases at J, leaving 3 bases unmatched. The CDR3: CAIEGTGNYGYTF. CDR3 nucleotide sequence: TGTGCCATCGAAGGGACAGGGAACTATGGCTACACCTTC.